The table lists the clone carrying this T cell receptor beta chain with a few counts. These data come from a study of blood T cell repertoires in COVID-19. Profiled with immunoSEQ multiplex PCR; TCRdb holds only in-frame clones, not every one. This table holds roughly 380,000 clones, roughly nine tenths found once. Before being deemed recovered, Cohort 3 donors had two negative PCRs, clearance, or symptom resolution. Trimming took 5 bases from V and 1 from J; bases not matched to a gene: 7. Germline-derived CDR1 and CDR2 are MDHEN and SYDVKM. CDR3 length: 15 residues. The sequence came from a woman in her twenties or thirties who had recovered from COVID-19. J is TRBJ2-7 and V is TRBV28, with TRBD2 identical over 8 bases. The sample comprised PBMCs or T cells enriched from blood (not recorded which). The CDR3 protein is CASSASGSKSYEQYF. The CDR3 bases are TGTGCCAGCAGTGCGAGCGGGAGTAAGTCCTACGAGCAGTACTTC.